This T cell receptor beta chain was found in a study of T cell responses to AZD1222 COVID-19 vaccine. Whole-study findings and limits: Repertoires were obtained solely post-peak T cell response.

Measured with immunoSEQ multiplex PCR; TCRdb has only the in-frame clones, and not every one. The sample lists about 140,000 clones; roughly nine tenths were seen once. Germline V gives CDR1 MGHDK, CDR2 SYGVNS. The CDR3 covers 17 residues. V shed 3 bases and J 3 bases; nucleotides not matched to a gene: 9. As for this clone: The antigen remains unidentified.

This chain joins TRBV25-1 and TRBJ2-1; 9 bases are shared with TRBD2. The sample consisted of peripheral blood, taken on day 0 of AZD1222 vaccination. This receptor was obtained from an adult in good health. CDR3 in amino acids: CASSDEVAGVIYNEQFF. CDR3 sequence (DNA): TGTGCCAGCAGTGATGAGGTAGCGGGAGTTATCTACAATGAGCAGTTCTTC.